This T cell receptor (beta chain) is from a study of shared clonotypes between healthy human individuals. From germline, CDR1 is SGHRS and CDR2 YFSETQ. V gave up 0 bases and J gave up 0 bases, with 4 bases separating them. The CDR3 loop spans 14 amino acids. Sequenced by immunoSEQ multiplex PCR; TCRdb stores in-frame clones only, minus some. The table includes 1.6 million or so clones, 98% detected once. On this clone: Antigen specificity is unknown.

Broader study findings: Though the depth was large, rarefaction showed that sorted-subset sequencing was incomplete. Shared clonotypes across all four donors exceeded non-shared ones in generation probability.

The sequence was obtained from a man aged 25-45 years in good health. The chain recombines TRBV5-1 with TRBJ2-4; no clear D gene. What was sequenced was naive CD4+ T cells sorted from blood. Subset described: CD45RA+ positively selected. The CDR3 DNA follows: TGCGCCAGCAGCTTGGATGTAGCCAAAAACATTCAGTACTTC. It codes for CASSLDVAKNIQYF.